This entry lists 30 T cell receptor beta chains sequenced from one sample in a study of cytomegalovirus exposure and HLA in healthy donors (dated by TCRdb to about 2017). Libraries were made using the immunoSEQ multiplex PCR assay. A mixture of 60 forward primers for TCR Vbeta segments and 13 reverse primers for TCR Jbeta segments was used in the multiplex PCR. In TCRdb, the immuneACCESS table is reduced to in-frame sequences with V and J assigned. These tables do not hold every clone; where another copy was compared, an unresolved V gene accounts for under half, and the others remain unexplained. Here the sample has around 100,000 clones; 73% occur a single time. The ten largest account for under 4.5% of the sample. Specimen: PBMCs. These receptors were taken from a man aged 35-49 years in good health and CMV-seronegative.

V is TRBV7-2 and J is TRBJ2-5; tentative D call: TRBD2 (6 bases). The CDR3 consists of 14 residues. Trimming shortened V by 5 bases and J by 1 base, and 11 bases separated the two germline ends. Germline V lookup: CDR1 SGHTA, CDR2 FQGNSA. The CDR3 nucleotides are TGTGCCAGCAGCCGGACTATAACCCAAGAGACCCAGTACTTC. This gives the protein CASSRTITQETQYF.

The chain combines TRBV28 with TRBJ1-1, with a weak D call TRBD1 (5 bases). CDR1 and CDR2 (germline): MDHEN, SYDVKM. Trimming left V 7 bases short and J 9 bases short, with 18 bases between. The CDR3 has 13 amino acids. Here the CDR3 reads CASIMGQELQAFF. CDR3 nucleotides: TGTGCCAGCATAATGGGGCAAGAACTCCAAGCTTTCTTT.

CDR3 sequence: CASSKTDTDTQYF. In nucleotides, the CDR3 is TGCGCCAGCAGTAAGACAGACACAGATACGCAGTATTTT. The chain employs TRBV4-1 and TRBJ2-3; D is perhaps TRBD1 (5 bases). The CDR3 runs 13 residues. V lost 6 bases to trimming and J lost 2 bases, with 9 bases between them. Germline V gene sequence: CDR1 MGHRA, CDR2 YSYEKL.

The V and J genes are TRBV2 and TRBJ1-5; TRBD1 might be the D (5 bases). Germline lookup yields CDR1 SNHLY and CDR2 FYNNEI. The CDR3 loop spans 15 amino acids. V lost 6 bases to trimming and J lost 0 bases, with 12 bases between them. CDR3 nucleotides: TGTGCCAGCAGAAACAGGTACTATAGCAATCAGCCCCAGCATTTT. Translation gives CASRNRYYSNQPQHF.

This clone was counted between two and nine times. The genes are TRBV28 and TRBJ1-5; D unresolved. CDR3 length: 12 residues. CDR1 is MDHEN and CDR2 is SYDVKM in the germline V gene. Trimming took 3 bases from V and 5 from J, leaving 5 bases between them. The chain's CDR3 is CASSLEDQPQHF. DNA of the CDR3: TGTGCCAGCAGTTTGGAGGATCAGCCCCAGCATTTT.

The V call is TRBV7-9, the J call TRBJ2-7, with TRBD1 identical over 7 bases. V trimming: 5 bases; J trimming: 2 bases; junction bases outside the gene matches: 6. CDR3 length equals 14 residues. The V gene's germline CDR1 is SEHNR and CDR2 FQNEAQ (reference sequence). CDR3 amino acids: CASSRDRPPYEQYF. DNA of the CDR3: TGTGCCAGCAGCCGGGACAGACCACCCTACGAGCAGTACTTC.

Remarks on this clone: This sample also contains other DNA sequences that code for the same CDR3. The chain couples TRBV5-1 to TRBJ1-1; perhaps TRBD1 as D (5 bases). CDR1 and CDR2 (germline): SGHRS, YFSETQ. Trimming removed 4 bases at V and 0 bases at J, with 10 bases between. The CDR3 sequence is 14 residues long. CDR3 sequence (DNA): TGCGCCAGCAGCCCCGACAGAATGAACACTGAAGCTTTCTTT. Amino acid sequence: CASSPDRMNTEAFF. Based on the CDR3 plus reference TRBV5-1 and TRBJ1-1, the full variable domain is KAGVTQTPRYLIKTRGQQVTLSCSPISGHRSVSWYQQTPGQGLQFLFEYFSETQRNKGNFPGRFSGRQFSNSRSEMNVSTLELGDSALYLCASSPDRMNTEAFFGQGTRLTVV.

This rearrangement joins TRBV21-1 to TRBJ2-3; the D call in the table, TRBD2, was not verified against the DNA. TRBV21-1 is marked as a pseudogene. The CDR3 loop spans 21 amino acids. CDR3 residues: CASSTPPGLAGGPRSTDTQYF. The CDR3 bases are TGTGCCAGCAGCACGCCCCCGGGACTAGCGGGGGGGCCCCGTAGCACAGATACGCAGTATTTT.

This clone was observed a handful of times. This chain links TRBV4-3 with TRBJ2-2; D is possibly TRBD1 (6 bases). CDR1 is LGHNA and CDR2 is YSLEER in the germline V gene. The CDR3 spans 18 residues. Trimming shortened V by 0 bases and J by 2 bases, and 16 bases separated the two germline ends. The CDR3 DNA reads TGCGCCAGCAGCCAAGATCCCCCGATAGGGGGAAACACCGGGGAGCTGTTTTTT. This codes for CASSQDPPIGGNTGELFF.

This chain connects TRBV10-3 to TRBJ1-3; 7 bases map to TRBD1. J gave up 3 bases and V 10 bases, and 12 bases lay outside the gene matches. This CDR3 comprises 15 residues. The germline gives CDR1 ENHRY, CDR2 SYGVKD. CDR3 protein: CATQQGVGSGNTIYF. The CDR3, as DNA: TGTGCCACCCAGCAGGGGGTCGGGAGTGGAAACACCATATATTTT.

The chain recombines TRBV10-3 with TRBJ1-1; 8 bases agree with TRBD1. The V gene's germline CDR1 is ENHRY and CDR2 SYGVKD. The CDR3 has 14 amino acids. The V segment lost 7 bases and the J segment 0 bases; nucleotides outside the gene matches: 4. The CDR3 DNA sequence: TGTGCCATCAACCAGGGGGCTATGAACACTGAAGCTTTCTTT. Translation: CAINQGAMNTEAFF.

This clone was counted once. V usage is TRBV15 and J usage is TRBJ2-1; D gene ambiguous. V gave up 1 base and J gave up 7 bases, with 5 bases separating them. This CDR3 spans 12 amino acids. Per germline, CDR1 LNHNV and CDR2 YYDKDF (reference sequence). The CDR3 is CATSRVQNEQFF. The CDR3 region has the DNA TGTGCCACCAGCAGAGTCCAGAATGAGCAGTTCTTC.

The chain employs TRBV4-1 and TRBJ2-7, with a weak D call TRBD2 (6 bases). The germline CDR1 and CDR2 sequences are MGHRA and YSYEKL. Trimming cost V 7 bases and J 0 bases, with 28 bases left between them. This CDR3 contains 19 residues. In nucleotides, the CDR3 is TGCGCCAGCACTCCAAGCCCTTGGAGGGGCCCAAGGAGCTCCTACGAGCAGTACTTC. Residues: CASTPSPWRGPRSSYEQYF.

CDR3 sequence: CASSLVWEADSPLHF. For the CDR3, the DNA is TGTGCCAGCAGCTTAGTATGGGAGGCCGATTCACCCCTCCACTTT. The gene calls are TRBV11-2 and TRBJ1-6, with no clear D. Trimming removed 1 base from V and 8 bases from J, with 12 bases in between. The CDR3 runs to 15 residues. The germline gives CDR1 SGHAT, CDR2 FQNNGV.

This clone appeared once. The chain joins TRBV7-8 to TRBJ2-1, with 7 bases aligning to TRBD2. The CDR3 spans 17 residues. V gave up 5 bases and J gave up 4 bases; unmatched junction bases: 14. Looked up from germline, CDR1 is SGHVS and CDR2 is FQNEAQ. CDR3 coding DNA: TGTGCCAGCAGCCGGGAGGAGGAGTCAGCGGATTACAATGAGCAGTTCTTC. This codes for CASSREEESADYNEQFF. The whole variable domain, filled in from reference TRBV7-8 and TRBJ2-1, reads GAGVSQSPRYKVAKRGQDVALRCDPISGHVSLFWYQQALGQGPEFLTYFQNEAQLDKSGLPSDRFFAERPEGSVSTLKIQRTQQEDSAVYLCASSREEESADYNEQFFGPGTRLTVL.

The chain couples TRBV4-1 to TRBJ1-4; 7 bases are a match to TRBD1. Germline loops: CDR1 MGHRA, CDR2 YSYEKL. J lost 6 bases, V lost 2 bases, and 6 bases had no gene match. The CDR3 runs to 15 residues. The CDR3 loop is CASSQRTGAHEKLFF. CDR3 nucleotides: TGCGCCAGCAGCCAACGTACAGGGGCCCATGAAAAACTGTTTTTT.

The genes are TRBV4-3 and TRBJ1-5; weak D call: TRBD1 (6 bases). Trimming stripped 1 base from V and 6 bases from J, with 19 bases between. The CDR3 runs to 17 residues. The germline V gene has CDR1 LGHNA and CDR2 YSLEER. The CDR3: CASSQVVGSGDRQPQHF. CDR3 DNA: TGCGCCAGCAGCCAAGTAGTAGGGTCAGGGGATCGTCAGCCCCAGCATTTT.

This clone was detected only once. The chain links TRBV11-2 to TRBJ2-5; D may be TRBD2 (6 bases). Between the trimmed V and J ends, which lost 5 bases and 5 bases, there was a span of 12 bases. CDR1 SGHAT and CDR2 FQNNGV come from the germline V gene. The CDR3 covers 13 residues. CDR3 amino acids: CASSPMRGETQYF. The CDR3 nucleotides read TGTGCCAGCAGCCCGATGCGGGGCGAGACCCAGTACTTC.

The V and J genes are TRBV20-1 and TRBJ1-2, with D unresolved. Germline lookup yields CDR1 DFQATT and CDR2 SNEGSKA (reference sequence). V was clipped by 1 base and J by 8 bases, with 8 bases between them. This CDR3 spans 11 amino acids. The CDR3 region is CSARVGRGYTF. The CDR3 bases are TGCAGTGCTAGAGTGGGGAGAGGCTACACCTTC.

The chain couples TRBV5-4 to TRBJ2-3, with 10 bases that match TRBD1. The CDR3 runs to 17 residues. Germline trimming cut 3 bases from V and 5 bases from J; bases unmatched to any gene: 12. The germline V gene has CDR1 SGHNT and CDR2 YYREEE (reference sequence). CDR3 amino acids: CASSSPSGTGVLDTQYF. In DNA, the CDR3 is TGTGCCAGCAGCTCCCCGAGCGGGACAGGGGTTTTAGATACGCAGTATTTT.

This clone has only a few counts. This chain connects TRBV5-1 to TRBJ1-5; D is ambiguous. V lost 0 bases and J 6 bases, leaving 10 bases between the germline ends. Germline lookup yields CDR1 SGHRS and CDR2 YFSETQ. This CDR3 has 14 amino acids. The DNA of the CDR3 is TGCGCCAGCAGCTTGGCGGGTATGGGTCAGCCCCAGCATTTT. This gives the protein CASSLAGMGQPQHF.

This clone was seen just once. V gene TRBV28 combines with J gene TRBJ1-6, with TRBD1 as a possible D gene (5 bases). CDR3 length: 14 residues. Between the trimmed V and J ends, which lost 7 bases and 5 bases, there was a span of 12 bases. Germline loops: CDR1 MDHEN, CDR2 SYDVKM. The CDR3 here is CASKQGWDNSPLHF. The CDR3 DNA reads as TGTGCCAGCAAGCAGGGTTGGGATAATTCACCCCTCCACTTT. Using reference TRBV28 and TRBJ1-6 for the parts outside the CDR3, the full variable domain is DVKVTQSSRYLVKRTGEKVFLECVQDMDHENMFWYRQDPGLGLRLIYFSYDVKMKEKGDIPEGYSVSREKKERFSLILESASTNQTSMYLCASKQGWDNSPLHFGNGTRLTVT.

The chain is built from TRBV29-1 and TRBJ1-5; 7 bases match TRBD1. The CDR3 runs 13 residues. The ends lost 1 base at V and 4 bases at J; junction bases unmatched: 1. Germline V gene data show CDR1 as SQVTM and CDR2 as ANQGSEA. CDR3 in amino acids: CSVEGTGNQPQHF. CDR3 coding DNA: TGCAGCGTTGAAGGGACAGGAAATCAGCCCCAGCATTTT.

V and J are TRBV16 and TRBJ2-4, with 8 bases matching TRBD1. This CDR3 spans 16 amino acids. Trimming took 4 bases from V and 0 from J; bases not matched to a gene: 5. Germline CDR1 KGHSY, CDR2 FQNENV. CDR3 protein: CASSLGQGLAKNIQYF. DNA of the CDR3: TGTGCCAGCAGCCTCGGACAGGGACTAGCCAAAAACATTCAGTACTTC.

The CDR3 DNA sequence: TGTGCCAGCTCACCAGAGGCTGGCGAGCAGTACTTC. This gives the protein CASSPEAGEQYF. V and J are TRBV18 and TRBJ2-7; D gene ambiguous. This CDR3 contains 12 residues. V was clipped by 2 bases and J by 6 bases, with 8 bases between them. The germline gives CDR1 KGHSH, CDR2 LQKENI. Variable domain in full (rest from reference TRBV18 and TRBJ2-7): NAGVMQNPRHLVRRRGQEARLRCSPMKGHSHVYWYRQLPEEGLKFMVYLQKENIIDESGMPKERFSAEFPKEGPSILRIQQVVRGDSAAYFCASSPEAGEQYFGPGTRLTVT.

J is TRBJ1-2 and V is TRBV5-5, with 9 bases that match TRBD1. Germline V gene data show CDR1 as SGHKS and CDR2 as YYEKEE (reference sequence). V dropped 3 bases and J dropped 5; count of bases not matched to a gene: 8. The CDR3 has 15 amino acids. The CDR3 loop is CASSSMSGTGYGYTF. The CDR3 DNA is TGTGCCAGCAGCTCAATGAGCGGGACAGGGTATGGCTACACCTTC.

The chain has TRBV6-6 and TRBJ1-6; possibly TRBD1 for D (6 bases). V was pared by 0 bases and J by 9 bases, with 12 bases between. This CDR3 is built from 15 residues. From germline, CDR1 is MNHNY and CDR2 SVGAGI (reference sequence). CDR3 protein: CASSYSKGVGSPLHF. The CDR3 bases are TGTGCCAGCAGTTACTCGAAGGGGGTAGGTTCACCCCTCCACTTT.

Only a few counts were recorded for this clone. V gene TRBV5-6 combines with J gene TRBJ2-5, with a tentative D call TRBD2 (6 bases). CDR1 and CDR2 (germline): SGHDT, YYEEEE. The CDR3 has 14 residues. Deletions cut 2 bases from V and 5 bases from J, with 13 bases between. CDR3 amino acids: CASSFRAGSETQYF. The CDR3 nucleotides read TGTGCCAGCAGCTTCCGGGCGGGGTCCGAGACCCAGTACTTC.

This chain joins TRBV7-8 and TRBJ1-1; 10 bases line up with TRBD1. V was clipped by 5 bases and J by 6 bases; unmatched bases: 9. Germline V gene sequence: CDR1 SGHVS, CDR2 FQNEAQ. CDR3 size: 15 residues. The chain's CDR3 is CASSIEGQGFPEAFF. The CDR3 bases are TGTGCCAGCAGCATAGAGGGACAGGGGTTCCCTGAAGCTTTCTTT.

This chain uses TRBV4-1 with TRBJ1-5; 9 bases are shared with TRBD1. Germline V CDR1 and CDR2: MGHRA, YSYEKL. V trimming: 4 bases; J trimming: 7 bases; junction bases outside the gene matches: 5. The CDR3 is 14 residues long. CDR3 loop: CASSLDRGRQPQHF. The CDR3 DNA is TGCGCCAGCAGCCTGGACAGGGGACGGCAGCCCCAGCATTTT.